This TCR beta chain was documented in a study of blood T cell repertoires in COVID-19. As for the study in general: PBMCs, B-cell-depleted T cells, or T cells provided the cDNA or gDNA that made up the material.

The germline V gene has CDR1 SEHNR and CDR2 FQNEAQ (reference sequence). The V segment lost 4 bases and the J segment 4 bases; nucleotides outside the gene matches: 6. CDR3 length: 15 amino acids. Clones were sequenced by immunoSEQ multiplex PCR, and TCRdb holds only the in-frame ones, with some missing. This repertoire shows 150,000 to 200,000 clones, around 86% found once; its top ten account for about 7%. Sample: peripheral blood. This sequence joins TRBV7-9 and TRBJ2-1, with 8 bases lining up with TRBD2. This clonotype was obtained from a woman over 75 in a cohort sampled during active or convalescent COVID-19. The CDR3 sequence is CASSSLAAGYNEQFF. In DNA, the CDR3 is TGTGCCAGCAGCTCACTAGCGGCGGGGTACAATGAGCAGTTCTTC.